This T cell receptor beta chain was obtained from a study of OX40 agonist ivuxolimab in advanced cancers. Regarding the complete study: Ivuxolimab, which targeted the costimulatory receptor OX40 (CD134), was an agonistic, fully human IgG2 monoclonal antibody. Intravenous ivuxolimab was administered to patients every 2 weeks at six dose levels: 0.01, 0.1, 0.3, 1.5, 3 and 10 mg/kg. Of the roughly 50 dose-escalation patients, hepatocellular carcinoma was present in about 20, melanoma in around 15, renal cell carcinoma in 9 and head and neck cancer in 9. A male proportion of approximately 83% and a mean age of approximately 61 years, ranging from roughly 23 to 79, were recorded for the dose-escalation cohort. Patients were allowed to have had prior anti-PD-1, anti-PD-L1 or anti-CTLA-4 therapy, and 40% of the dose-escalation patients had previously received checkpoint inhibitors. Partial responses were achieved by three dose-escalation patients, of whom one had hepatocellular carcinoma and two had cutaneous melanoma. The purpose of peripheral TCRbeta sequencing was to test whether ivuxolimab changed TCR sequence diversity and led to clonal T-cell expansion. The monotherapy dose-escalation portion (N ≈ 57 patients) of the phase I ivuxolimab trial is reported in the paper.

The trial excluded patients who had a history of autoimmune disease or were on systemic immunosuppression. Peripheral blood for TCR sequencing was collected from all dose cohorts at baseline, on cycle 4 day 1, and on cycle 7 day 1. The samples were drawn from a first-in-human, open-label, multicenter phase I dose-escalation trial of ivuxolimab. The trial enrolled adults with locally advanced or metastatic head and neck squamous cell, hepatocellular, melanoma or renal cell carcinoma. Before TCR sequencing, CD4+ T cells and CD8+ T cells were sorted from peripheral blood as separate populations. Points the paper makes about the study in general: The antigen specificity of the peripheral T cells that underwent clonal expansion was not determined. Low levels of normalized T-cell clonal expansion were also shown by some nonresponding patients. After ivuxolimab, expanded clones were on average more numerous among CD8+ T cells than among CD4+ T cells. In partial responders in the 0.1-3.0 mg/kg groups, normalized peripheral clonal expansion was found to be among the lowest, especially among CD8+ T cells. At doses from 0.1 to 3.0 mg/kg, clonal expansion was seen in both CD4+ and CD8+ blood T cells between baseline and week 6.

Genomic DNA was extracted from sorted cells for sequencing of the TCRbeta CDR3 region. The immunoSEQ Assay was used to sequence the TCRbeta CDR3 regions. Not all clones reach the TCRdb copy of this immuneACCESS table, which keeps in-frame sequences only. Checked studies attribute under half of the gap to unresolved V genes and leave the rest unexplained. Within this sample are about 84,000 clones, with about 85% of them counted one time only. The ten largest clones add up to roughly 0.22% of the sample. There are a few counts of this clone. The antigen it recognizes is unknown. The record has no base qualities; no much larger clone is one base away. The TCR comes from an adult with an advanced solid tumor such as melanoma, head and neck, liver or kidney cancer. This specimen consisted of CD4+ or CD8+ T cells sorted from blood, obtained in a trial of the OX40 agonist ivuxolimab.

The DNA reads as follows: TGTGCCAGCAAAAGAAGCGGGAGTGAGGGCAATGAGCAGTTCTTC. Its protein is CASKRSGSEGNEQFF. This chain joins TRBV4-2 to TRBJ2-1, with 8 bases in between that match TRBD2. The CDR3, cysteine through phenylalanine, is 15 amino acids long. The only DNA kept is the CDR3, 45 bases in frame from the first base. Relative to germline, V is missing 7 bases and J is missing 6 bases, with 11 bases of the junction outside any gene match. Sequences LGHNA (CDR1) and YNFKEQ (CDR2) are obtained from the germline V gene.